This is a list of T cell receptor beta chains from one sample in a study of blood T cell repertoires in COVID-19. Libraries were prepared by immunoSEQ multiplex PCR; TCRdb keeps only in-frame clonotypes and omits some of them. The table includes approximately 440,000 clones, about 92% detected once. The sequenced material came from PBMCs or T cells enriched from blood (not recorded which). These receptors all come from a man between 18 and 29 years old who had recovered from COVID-19. Both conserved end residues are part of each CDR3. The D gene is left open where the match is weak. A clone size is listed for some rows: how often the clone was seen (once, few, many), or a class if it is expanded.

size	D	length	J	V	CDR3	DNA
NA	NA	17	TRBJ2-3	TRBV10-1	CASSESVVAPRTDTQYF	TGCGCCAGCAGTGAGTCGGTTGTAGCACCTCGCACAGATACGCAGTATTTT
NA	TRBD1	14	TRBJ2-3	TRBV5-1	CASSRDRVADTQYF	TGCGCCAGCAGTAGGGACAGGGTCGCAGATACGCAGTATTTT
NA	NA	14	TRBJ1-3	TRBV18	CASSPATDRNTIYF	TGTGCCAGCTCACCCGCGACAGACAGAAACACCATATATTTT
NA	NA	14	TRBJ2-5	TRBV27	CASSALTSLETQYF	TGTGCCAGCAGTGCCCTGACTAGTTTAGAGACCCAGTACTTC
NA	NA	15	TRBJ2-7	TRBV2	CASSYDRQGPYEQYF	TGTGCCAGCAGTTATGACAGGCAAGGTCCCTACGAGCAGTACTTC
NA	TRBD1	11	TRBJ1-1	TRBV29-1	CSVQGATEAFF	TGCAGCGTGCAGGGGGCAACTGAAGCTTTCTTT
NA	NA	19	TRBJ2-5	TRBV29-1	CSVEGIFVWRGEVRKTQYF	TGCAGCGTCGAAGGGATTTTTGTGTGGCGGGGCGAGGTGAGAAAGACCCAGTACTTC
NA	TRBD1	15	TRBJ2-3	TRBV5-1	CASSLDRGSTDTQYF	TGCGCCAGCAGCTTGGACAGGGGGAGCACAGATACGCAGTATTTT
NA	NA	15	TRBJ1-1	TRBV9	CASSVGGTKNTEAFF	TGTGCCAGCAGCGTAGGAGGGACAAAGAACACTGAAGCTTTCTTT
NA	TRBD2	13	TRBJ2-5	TRBV5-1	CASSSRGGETQYF	TGCGCCAGCAGCTCCCGGGGGGGAGAGACCCAGTACTTC
NA	NA	14	TRBJ2-5	TRBV2	CASTRLTSQETQYF	TGTGCCAGCACCCGACTGACTAGCCAAGAGACCCAGTACTTC
NA	TRBD1	16	TRBJ1-3	TRBV7-9	CASSLTGDLGGNTIYF	TGTGCCAGCAGCTTGACAGGGGATCTTGGGGGAAACACCATATATTTT
NA	TRBD1	11	TRBJ1-1	TRBV6-2/TRBV6-3	CASSQGVIPFF	TGTGCCAGCAGCCAGGGGGTCATTCCTTTCTTT
few	NA	14	TRBJ1-4	TRBV11-3	CASSRGQFNEKLFF	TGTGCCAGCAGTCGTGGACAGTTTAATGAAAAACTGTTTTTT
NA	NA	15	TRBJ2-1	TRBV11-3	CASSLNRASYNEQFF	TGTGCCAGCAGCTTAAACAGGGCATCCTACAATGAGCAGTTCTTC
NA	TRBD2	15	TRBJ2-3	TRBV19	CATHKTGGRADTQYF	TGTGCCACGCACAAAACGGGGGGGAGGGCAGATACGCAGTATTTT
NA	NA	15	TRBJ2-4	TRBV19	CAGKGVSIAKNIQYF	TGTGCCGGTAAAGGGGTGTCGATAGCCAAAAACATTCAGTACTTC
NA	NA	14	TRBJ1-5	TRBV7-3	CASSLTGGDQPQHF	TGTGCCAGCAGCTTAACAGGGGGGGATCAGCCCCAGCATTTT
NA	TRBD1	13	TRBJ2-1	TRBV7-8	CASSSTGVNEQFF	TGTGCCAGCAGCTCGACAGGGGTCAATGAGCAGTTCTTC
NA	TRBD2	16	TRBJ2-1	TRBV2	CASSAPLAGTTEEQFF	TGTGCCAGCAGTGCCCCCCTAGCGGGGACGACGGAGGAGCAGTTCTTC
NA	TRBD1	16	TRBJ2-7	TRBV7-4	CASSLRGTGASNEQYF	TGTGCCAGCAGCCTGAGGGGGACAGGGGCCTCGAACGAGCAGTACTTC
NA	NA	15	TRBJ1-4	TRBV15	CATSKYRDSNEKLFF	TGTGCCACCAGCAAGTACCGGGATTCTAATGAAAAACTGTTTTTT
NA	NA	15	TRBJ1-1	TRBV5-6	CASSLGVGRDTEAFF	TGTGCCAGCAGCTTGGGAGTTGGGCGGGACACTGAAGCTTTCTTT
NA	TRBD1	16	TRBJ2-7	TRBV6-4	CASSPDRDSLSYEQYF	TGTGCCAGCAGTCCCGACCGGGACAGCCTTTCTTACGAGCAGTACTTC
NA	NA	14	TRBJ1-5	TRBV7-2	CASSLAGPGQPQHF	TGTGCCAGCAGCTTAGCTGGGCCCGGTCAGCCCCAGCATTTT
NA	TRBD1	12	TRBJ1-2	TRBV2	CAVRGDDYGYTF	TGTGCCGTCAGGGGGGACGACTATGGCTACACCTTC
few	TRBD2	16	TRBJ2-3	TRBV6-4	CASSDSTSGDTDTQYF	TGTGCCAGCAGTGACTCGACTAGCGGGGACACAGATACGCAGTATTTT
NA	NA	13	TRBJ1-2	TRBV12-3/TRBV12-4	CASSPRGGYGYTF	TGTGCCAGCAGTCCCAGGGGCGGCTATGGCTACACCTTC
NA	TRBD1	14	TRBJ1-5	TRBV19	CASSDRGPNQPQHF	TGTGCCAGTAGTGACAGGGGGCCTAATCAGCCCCAGCATTTT
NA	TRBD1	17	TRBJ1-1	TRBV5-4	CASSFCETGGFCTEAFF	TGTGCCAGCAGCTTCTGTGAGACAGGGGGCTTCTGCACTGAAGCTTTCTTT
NA	NA	17	TRBJ2-3	TRBV6-1	CASSEARVARGTDTQYF	TGTGCCAGCAGTGAAGCGCGGGTAGCGAGGGGCACAGATACGCAGTATTTT
NA	NA	12	TRBJ1-1	TRBV28	CASSPTWQAAFF	TGTGCCAGCAGTCCGACGTGGCAGGCAGCTTTCTTT
NA	TRBD1	14	TRBJ1-1	TRBV6-5	CASMTRTGNTEAFF	TGTGCCAGCATGACACGGACAGGGAACACTGAAGCTTTCTTT
NA	NA	13	TRBJ1-2	TRBV7-9	CASSLEGGRGYTF	TGTGCCAGCAGCTTAGAAGGGGGACGTGGCTACACCTTC
NA	TRBD1	15	TRBJ1-2	TRBV15	CATSRKQGAPYGYTF	TGTGCCACCAGCAGGAAGCAGGGGGCGCCCTATGGCTACACCTTC
once	TRBD1	14	TRBJ1-6	TRBV5-6	CASSFDRGNSPLHF	TGTGCCAGCAGCTTCGACAGGGGTAATTCACCCCTCCACTTT
NA	TRBD1	14	TRBJ1-1	TRBV2	CASSGGQGNTEAFF	TGTGCCAGCAGTGGGGGACAGGGGAACACTGAAGCTTTCTTT
NA	NA	16	TRBJ1-6	TRBV21-1	CASSRRQKGPCSPLHF	TGTGCCAGCAGCCGTAGACAGAAAGGGCCTTGTTCACCCCTCCACTTT
NA	TRBD2	15	TRBJ2-7	TRBV5-4	CASSPGLAVPYEQYF	TGTGCCAGCAGCCCCGGACTAGCGGTTCCCTACGAGCAGTACTTC
NA	NA	16	TRBJ2-1	TRBV14	CASSPLSPSSYNEQFF	TGTGCCAGCAGCCCGCTAAGCCCGAGCTCCTACAATGAGCAGTTCTTC
NA	NA	16	TRBJ1-2	TRBV5-4	CASSLAQGLVSYGYTF	TGTGCCAGCAGCTTAGCGCAGGGTTTGGTATCCTATGGCTACACCTTC
NA	TRBD1	15	TRBJ2-7	TRBV11-2	CASSPLPQTGTETNF	TGTGCCAGCAGCCCCTTACCCCAGACCGGGACAGAGACTAACTTC
NA	NA	12	TRBJ1-1	TRBV5-5	CASSPRVGEAFF	TGTGCCAGCAGCCCACGGGTGGGTGAAGCTTTCTTT
NA	NA	17	TRBJ2-6	TRBV10-2	CASSRRLLSSGANVLTF	TGCGCCAGCAGTAGGAGGCTTCTCAGCTCTGGGGCCAACGTCCTGACTTTC
NA	NA	18	TRBJ2-2	TRBV7-9	CASSSTNSLDRTTGELFF	TGTGCCAGCAGCTCAACCAACTCATTGGACAGAACAACCGGGGAGCTGTTTTTT